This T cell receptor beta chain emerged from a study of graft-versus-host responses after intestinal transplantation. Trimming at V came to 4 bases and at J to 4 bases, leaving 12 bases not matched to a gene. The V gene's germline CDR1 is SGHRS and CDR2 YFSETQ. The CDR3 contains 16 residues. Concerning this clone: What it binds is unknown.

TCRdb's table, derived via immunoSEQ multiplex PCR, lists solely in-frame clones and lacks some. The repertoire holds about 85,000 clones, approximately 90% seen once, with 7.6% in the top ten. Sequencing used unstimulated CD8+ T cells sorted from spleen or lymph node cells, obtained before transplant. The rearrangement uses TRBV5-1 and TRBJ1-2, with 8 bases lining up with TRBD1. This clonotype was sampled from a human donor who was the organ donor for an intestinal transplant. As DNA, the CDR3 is TGCGCCAGCAGCCCAGGGACAGGACCTCAATTCTATGGCTACACCTTC. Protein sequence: CASSPGTGPQFYGYTF.